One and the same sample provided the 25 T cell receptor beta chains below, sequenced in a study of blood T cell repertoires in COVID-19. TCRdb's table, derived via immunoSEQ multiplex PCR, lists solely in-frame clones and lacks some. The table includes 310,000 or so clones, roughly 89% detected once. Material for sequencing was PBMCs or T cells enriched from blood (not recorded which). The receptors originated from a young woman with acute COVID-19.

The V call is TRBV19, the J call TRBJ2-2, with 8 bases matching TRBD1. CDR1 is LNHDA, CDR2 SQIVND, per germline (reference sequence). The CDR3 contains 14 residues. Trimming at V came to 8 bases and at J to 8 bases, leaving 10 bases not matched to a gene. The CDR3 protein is CASRSPGGKGELFF. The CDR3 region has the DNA TGTGCCAGTCGTAGTCCAGGGGGCAAAGGGGAGCTGTTTTTT.

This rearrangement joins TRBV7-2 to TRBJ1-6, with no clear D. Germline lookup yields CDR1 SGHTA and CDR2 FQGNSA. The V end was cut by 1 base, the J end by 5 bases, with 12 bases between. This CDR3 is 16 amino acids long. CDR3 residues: CASSLVGAADNSPLHF. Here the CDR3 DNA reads TGTGCCAGCAGCTTAGTGGGTGCGGCAGATAATTCACCCCTCCACTTT. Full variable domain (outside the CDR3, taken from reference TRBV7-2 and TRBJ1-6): GAGVSQSPSNKVTEKGKDVELRCDPISGHTALYWYRQSLGQGLEFLIYFQGNSAPDKSGLPSDRFSAERTGGSVSTLTIQRTQQEDSAVYLCASSLVGAADNSPLHFGNGTRLTVT.

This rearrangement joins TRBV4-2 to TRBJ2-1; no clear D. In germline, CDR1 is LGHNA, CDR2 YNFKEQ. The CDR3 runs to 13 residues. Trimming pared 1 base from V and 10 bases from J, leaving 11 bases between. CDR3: CASSQGLRVEQFF. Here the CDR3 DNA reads TGTGCCAGCAGCCAAGGGTTGCGAGTCGAGCAGTTCTTC.

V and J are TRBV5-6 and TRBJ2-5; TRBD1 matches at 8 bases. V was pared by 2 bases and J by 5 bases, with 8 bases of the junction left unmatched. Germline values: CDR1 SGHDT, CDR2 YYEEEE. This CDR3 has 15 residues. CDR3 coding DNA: TGTGCCAGCAGCTTATACGCAGGGGGCGCGGAGACCCAGTACTTC. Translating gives CASSLYAGGAETQYF.

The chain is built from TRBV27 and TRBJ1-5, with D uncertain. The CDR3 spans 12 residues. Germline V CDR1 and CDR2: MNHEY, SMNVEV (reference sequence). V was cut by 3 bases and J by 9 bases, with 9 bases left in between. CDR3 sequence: CASSLPAGPQHF. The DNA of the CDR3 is TGTGCCAGCAGTTTGCCAGCAGGGCCCCAGCATTTT.

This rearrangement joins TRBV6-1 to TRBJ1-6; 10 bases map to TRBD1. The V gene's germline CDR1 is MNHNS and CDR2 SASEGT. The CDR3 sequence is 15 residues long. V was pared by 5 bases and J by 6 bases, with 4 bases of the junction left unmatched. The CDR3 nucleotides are TGTGCCAGCAGTCAGGGACAGGGGATTAATTCACCCCTCCACTTT. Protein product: CASSQGQGINSPLHF.

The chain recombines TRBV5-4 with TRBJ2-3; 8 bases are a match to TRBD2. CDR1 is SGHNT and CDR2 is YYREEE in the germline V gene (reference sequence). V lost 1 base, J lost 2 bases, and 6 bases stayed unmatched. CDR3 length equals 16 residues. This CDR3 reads CASSLRTGGTTDTQYF. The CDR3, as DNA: TGTGCCAGCAGCTTGAGGACGGGAGGGACCACAGATACGCAGTATTTT.

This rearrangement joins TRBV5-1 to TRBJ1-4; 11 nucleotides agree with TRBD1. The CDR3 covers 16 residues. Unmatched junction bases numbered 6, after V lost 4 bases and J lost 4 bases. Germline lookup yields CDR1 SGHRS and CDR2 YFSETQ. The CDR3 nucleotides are TGCGCCAGCAGCCCCGGGACAGGGGGGTTTAATGAAAAACTGTTTTTT. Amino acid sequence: CASSPGTGGFNEKLFF.

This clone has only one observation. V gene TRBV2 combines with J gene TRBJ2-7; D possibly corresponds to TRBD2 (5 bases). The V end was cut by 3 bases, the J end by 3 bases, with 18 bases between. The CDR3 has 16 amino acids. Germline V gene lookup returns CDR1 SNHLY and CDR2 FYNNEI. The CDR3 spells CASSDGPRTGNYEQYF. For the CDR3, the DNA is TGTGCCAGCAGTGATGGACCCCGGACGGGGAACTACGAGCAGTACTTC.

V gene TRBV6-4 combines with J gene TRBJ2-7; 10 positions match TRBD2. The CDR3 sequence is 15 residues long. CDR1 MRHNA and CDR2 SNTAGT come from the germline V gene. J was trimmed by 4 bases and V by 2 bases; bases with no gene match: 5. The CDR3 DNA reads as TGTGCCAGCAGTGACCCCGGGACTAGCGAGTACGAGCAGTACTTC. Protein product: CASSDPGTSEYEQYF.

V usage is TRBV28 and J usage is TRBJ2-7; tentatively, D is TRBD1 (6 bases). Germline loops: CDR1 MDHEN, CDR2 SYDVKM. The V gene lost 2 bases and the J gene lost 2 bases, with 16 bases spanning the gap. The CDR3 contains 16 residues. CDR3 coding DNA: TGTGCCAGCAGTTTACTCGAGGACAGCCTTACCTACGAGCAGTACTTC. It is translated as CASSLLEDSLTYEQYF.

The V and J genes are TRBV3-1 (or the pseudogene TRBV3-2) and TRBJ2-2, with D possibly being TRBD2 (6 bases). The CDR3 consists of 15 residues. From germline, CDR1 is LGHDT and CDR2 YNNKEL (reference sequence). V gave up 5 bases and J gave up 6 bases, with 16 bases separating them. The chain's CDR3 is CASSKEGSPPGELFF. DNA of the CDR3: TGTGCCAGCAGCAAGGAGGGGAGTCCCCCCGGGGAGCTGTTTTTT.

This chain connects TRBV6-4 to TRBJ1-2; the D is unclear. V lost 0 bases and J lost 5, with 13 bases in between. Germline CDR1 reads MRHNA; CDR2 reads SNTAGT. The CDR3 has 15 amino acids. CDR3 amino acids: CASSDSWAAPYGYTF. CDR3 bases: TGTGCCAGCAGTGACTCCTGGGCCGCTCCATATGGCTACACCTTC.

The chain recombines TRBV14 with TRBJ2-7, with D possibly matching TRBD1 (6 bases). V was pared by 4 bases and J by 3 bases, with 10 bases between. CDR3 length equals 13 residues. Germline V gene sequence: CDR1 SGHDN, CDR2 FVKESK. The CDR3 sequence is CASSRGHLYEQYF. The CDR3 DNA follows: TGTGCCAGCAGCCGGGGACACCTCTACGAGCAGTACTTC. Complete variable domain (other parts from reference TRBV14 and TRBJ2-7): EAGVTQFPSHSVIEKGQTVTLRCDPISGHDNLYWYRRVMGKEIKFLLHFVKESKQDESGMPNNRFLAERTGGTYSTLKVQPAELEDSGVYFCASSRGHLYEQYFGPGTRLTVT.

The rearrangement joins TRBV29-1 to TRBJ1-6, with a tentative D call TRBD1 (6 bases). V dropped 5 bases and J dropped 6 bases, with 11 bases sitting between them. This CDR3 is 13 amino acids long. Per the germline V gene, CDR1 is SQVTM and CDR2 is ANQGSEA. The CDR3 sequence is CSVTDRPNSPLHF. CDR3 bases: TGCAGCGTTACTGACAGGCCTAATTCACCCCTCCACTTT.

DNA for the CDR3: TGTGCCAGCTCACCAGCAGGGGGAAAAGGCTACACCTTC. Translating gives CASSPAGGKGYTF. This chain links TRBV18 with TRBJ1-2, with 7 bases that match TRBD1. V shed 2 bases, J shed 8 bases, and the junction held 5 bases outside the gene matches. The V gene's germline CDR1 is KGHSH and CDR2 LQKENI. The CDR3 extends over 13 amino acids.

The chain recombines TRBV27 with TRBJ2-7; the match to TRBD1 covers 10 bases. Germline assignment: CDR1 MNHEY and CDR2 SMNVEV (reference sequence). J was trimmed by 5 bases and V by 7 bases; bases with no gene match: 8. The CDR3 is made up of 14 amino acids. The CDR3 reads CASTRGQGGDEQYF. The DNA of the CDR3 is TGTGCCAGCACCCGAGGACAGGGGGGTGACGAGCAGTACTTC.

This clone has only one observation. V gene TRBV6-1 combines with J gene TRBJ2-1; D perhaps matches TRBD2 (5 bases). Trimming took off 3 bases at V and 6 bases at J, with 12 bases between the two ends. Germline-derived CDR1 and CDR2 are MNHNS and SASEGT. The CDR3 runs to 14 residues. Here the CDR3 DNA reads TGTGCCAGCAGTGACATGTCTAGCATCAATGAGCAGTTCTTC. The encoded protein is CASSDMSSINEQFF.

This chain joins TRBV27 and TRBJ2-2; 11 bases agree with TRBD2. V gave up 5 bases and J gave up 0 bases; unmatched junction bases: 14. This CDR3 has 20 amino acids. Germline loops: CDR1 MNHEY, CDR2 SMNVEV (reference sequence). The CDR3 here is CASSTPSLAGDESNTGELFF. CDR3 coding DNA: TGTGCCAGCAGTACCCCCTCACTAGCGGGAGACGAATCGAACACCGGGGAGCTGTTTTTT.

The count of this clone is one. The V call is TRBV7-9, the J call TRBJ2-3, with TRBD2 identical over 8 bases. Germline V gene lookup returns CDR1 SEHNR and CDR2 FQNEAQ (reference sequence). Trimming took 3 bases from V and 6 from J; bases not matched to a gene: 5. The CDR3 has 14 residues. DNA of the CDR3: TGTGCCAGCAGCTTCGAGCGGGAGCGGGATACGCAGTATTTT. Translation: CASSFERERDTQYF.

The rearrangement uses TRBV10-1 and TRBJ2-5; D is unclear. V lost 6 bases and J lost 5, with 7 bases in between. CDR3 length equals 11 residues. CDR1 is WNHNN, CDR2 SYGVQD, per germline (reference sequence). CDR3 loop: CASRPRETQYF. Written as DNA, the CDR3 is TGCGCCAGCAGACCCCGGGAGACCCAGTACTTC.

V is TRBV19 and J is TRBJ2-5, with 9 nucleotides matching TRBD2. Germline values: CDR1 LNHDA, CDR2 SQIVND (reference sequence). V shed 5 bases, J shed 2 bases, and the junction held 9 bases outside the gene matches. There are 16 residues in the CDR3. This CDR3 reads CASSLLAGEAQETQYF. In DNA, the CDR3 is TGTGCCAGTAGTCTCTTAGCGGGAGAGGCTCAAGAGACCCAGTACTTC.

In DNA, the CDR3 is TGCGCCAGCAGTCCGGGACTAGATTACGAGCAGTACTTC. Protein sequence: CASSPGLDYEQYF. The chain couples TRBV10-1 to TRBJ2-7, with TRBD2 identical over 8 bases. V shed 5 bases and J 4 bases; nucleotides not matched to a gene: 4. The CDR3 is made up of 13 amino acids. From germline, CDR1 is WNHNN and CDR2 SYGVQD (reference sequence).

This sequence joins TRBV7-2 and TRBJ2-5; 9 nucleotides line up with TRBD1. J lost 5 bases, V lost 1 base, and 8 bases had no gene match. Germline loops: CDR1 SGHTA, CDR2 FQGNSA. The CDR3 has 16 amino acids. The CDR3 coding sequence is TGTGCCAGCAGCTTAGGCAGTACAGGGGGCGCGGAGACCCAGTACTTC. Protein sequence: CASSLGSTGGAETQYF. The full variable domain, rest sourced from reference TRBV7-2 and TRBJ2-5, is GAGVSQSPSNKVTEKGKDVELRCDPISGHTALYWYRQSLGQGLEFLIYFQGNSAPDKSGLPSDRFSAERTGGSVSTLTIQRTQQEDSAVYLCASSLGSTGGAETQYFGPGTRLLVL.

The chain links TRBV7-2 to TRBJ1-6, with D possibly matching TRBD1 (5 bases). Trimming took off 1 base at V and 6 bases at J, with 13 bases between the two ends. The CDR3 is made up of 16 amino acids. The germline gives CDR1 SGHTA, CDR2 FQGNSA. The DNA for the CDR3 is TGTGCCAGCAGCTTAGAGGGGCGCGCCTTTAATTCACCCCTCCACTTT. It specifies CASSLEGRAFNSPLHF.